Described below is a single TCR beta chain sequence and its context. TCRdb's copy holds only in-frame clones and misses some; the assay was immunoSEQ multiplex PCR. The table includes some 700,000 clones, 70% to 90% detected once. These data belong to a study of shared T cell receptors in the human thymus. The CDR3 sequence is 15 residues long. Germline V lookup: CDR1 ENHRY, CDR2 SYGVKD. Trimming removed 3 bases from V and 1 base from J, with 11 bases in between. These same data were also listed under a study on human thymus T cells. As that study records: Healthy Finnish infants undergoing corrective surgery for congenital heart defects were the donors. Corrective cardiac operations yielded the resected thymus tissue. Thymic and blood repertoires seemed to show skewed V and J gene use. Thymic repertoires of unrelated individuals were reported in related research to overlap highly.

The sample comprised thymocytes. The sequence derives from a boy under two years old with a congenital heart defect. This sequence joins TRBV10-3 and TRBJ2-3, with a weak D call TRBD2 (5 bases). CDR3 sequence: CAISDSDSGTDTQYF. In DNA, the CDR3 is TGTGCCATCAGTGACTCGGATAGCGGCACAGATACGCAGTATTTT.